In this sample, the clone carrying this TCR beta chain turned up a few times. Only in-frame clones appear in the TCRdb table, and some are missing; sequencing was by immunoSEQ multiplex PCR. The table has roughly 15,000 clones, approximately 80% seen once. Germline V gives CDR1 MRHNA, CDR2 SNTAGT. The CDR3 is 15 residues long. Trimming shortened V by 2 bases and J by 0 bases, and 5 bases separated the two germline ends. These data originate in a study of somatic mutations in cytotoxic T cells in rheumatoid arthritis. The specimen sequenced was CD8+ T cells sorted from blood. The chain has TRBV6-4 and TRBJ2-6; possibly TRBD1 for D (5 bases). The source is an adult with rheumatoid arthritis. The CDR3 bases are TGTGCCAGCAGTGACGGACACTCTGGGGCCAACGTCCTGACTTTC. This sequence encodes CASSDGHSGANVLTF.